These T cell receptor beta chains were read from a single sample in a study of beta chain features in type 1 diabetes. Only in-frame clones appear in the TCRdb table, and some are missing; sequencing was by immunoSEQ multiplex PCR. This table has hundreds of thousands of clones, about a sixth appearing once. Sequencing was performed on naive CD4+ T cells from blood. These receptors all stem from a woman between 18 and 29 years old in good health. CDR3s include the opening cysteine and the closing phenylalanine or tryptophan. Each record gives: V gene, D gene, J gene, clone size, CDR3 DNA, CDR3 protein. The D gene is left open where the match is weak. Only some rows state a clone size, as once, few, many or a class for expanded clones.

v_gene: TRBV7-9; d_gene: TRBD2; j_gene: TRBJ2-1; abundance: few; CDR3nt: TGTGCCAGCAGCTCCGGGACTAGCGGGAGGTACAATGAGCAGTTCTTC; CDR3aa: CASSSGTSGRYNEQFF
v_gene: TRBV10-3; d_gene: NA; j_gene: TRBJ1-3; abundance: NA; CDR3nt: TGTGCCATCAACCCTGGACCGAGCTCTGGAAACACCATATATTTT; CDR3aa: CAINPGPSSGNTIYF
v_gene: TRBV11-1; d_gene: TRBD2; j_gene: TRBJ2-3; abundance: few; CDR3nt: TGTGCCAGCAGCTTTAGCGTTAGGACTAGCCCTTCTCCGCAGTATTTT; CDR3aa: CASSFSVRTSPSPQYF
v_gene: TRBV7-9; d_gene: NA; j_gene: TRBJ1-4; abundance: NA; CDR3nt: TGTGCCAGCAGCGGGGTTCTAACTAATGAAAAACTGTTTTTT; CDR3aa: CASSGVLTNEKLFF
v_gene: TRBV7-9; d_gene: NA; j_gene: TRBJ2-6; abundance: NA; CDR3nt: TGTGCCAGCAGCCGCCTCTTCACCACCCCTGGGGCCAACGTCCTGACTTTC; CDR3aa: CASSRLFTTPGANVLTF
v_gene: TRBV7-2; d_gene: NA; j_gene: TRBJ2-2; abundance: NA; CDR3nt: TGTGCCAGCAGCGTTTGGGGCAGGGAGACCGGGGAGCTGTTTTTT; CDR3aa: CASSVWGRETGELFF
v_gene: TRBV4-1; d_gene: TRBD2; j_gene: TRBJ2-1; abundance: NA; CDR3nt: TGCGCCAGCAGCCAAGAAGGCAGGGTAGCGGGAGGTGAGCAGTTCTTC; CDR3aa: CASSQEGRVAGGEQFF
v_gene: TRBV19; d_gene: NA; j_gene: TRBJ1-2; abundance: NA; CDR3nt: TGTGCCAGTAGTATAGATGCAGGCGGCTACACCTTC; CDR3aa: CASSIDAGGYTF
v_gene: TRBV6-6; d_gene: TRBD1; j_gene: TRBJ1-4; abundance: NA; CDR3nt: TGTGCCAGCACGGGACAGGGACCAACTAATGAAAAACTGTTTTTT; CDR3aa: CASTGQGPTNEKLFF
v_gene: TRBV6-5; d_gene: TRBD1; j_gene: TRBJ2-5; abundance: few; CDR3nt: TGTGCCAGCAGTCGTCCGGGACAGGGGACAGAGACCCAGTACTTC; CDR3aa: CASSRPGQGTETQYF
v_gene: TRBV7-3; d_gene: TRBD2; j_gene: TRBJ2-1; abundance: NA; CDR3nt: TGTGCCAGCAGCATACTAGCGGGAGCCTACAATGAGCAGTTCTTC; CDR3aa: CASSILAGAYNEQFF
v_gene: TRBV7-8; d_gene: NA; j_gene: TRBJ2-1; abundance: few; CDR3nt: TGTGCCAGCAGCTTCATTCCCCGAGGGCGCACGAATGAGCAGTTCTTC; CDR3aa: CASSFIPRGRTNEQFF
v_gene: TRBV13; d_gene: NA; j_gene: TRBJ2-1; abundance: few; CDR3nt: TGTGCCAGCACCCCAGGGGGAGGCTACAATGAGCAGTTCTTC; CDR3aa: CASTPGGGYNEQFF
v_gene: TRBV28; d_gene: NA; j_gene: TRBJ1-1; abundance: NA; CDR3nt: TGTGCCAGCTACAGGGCGAACACTGAAGCTTTCTTT; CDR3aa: CASYRANTEAFF
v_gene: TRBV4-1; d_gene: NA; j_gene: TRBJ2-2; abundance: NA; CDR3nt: TGCGCCAGCAGCCACTGGCAGGGGAGGGTGACCGGGGAGCTGTTTTTT; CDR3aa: CASSHWQGRVTGELFF
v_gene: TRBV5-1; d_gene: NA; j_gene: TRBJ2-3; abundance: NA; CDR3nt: TGCGCCAGCAGCTTGCCCGGAGATACGCAGTATTTT; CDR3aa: CASSLPGDTQYF
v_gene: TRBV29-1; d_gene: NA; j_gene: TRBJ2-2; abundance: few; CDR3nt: TGCAGCGTTTCCGGTAACACCGGGGAGCTGTTTTTT; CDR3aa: CSVSGNTGELFF
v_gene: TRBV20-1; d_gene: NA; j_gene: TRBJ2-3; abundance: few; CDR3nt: TGCAGTGCTAGAAGTAGCGCGGCGCAGTATTTT; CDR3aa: CSARSSAAQYF
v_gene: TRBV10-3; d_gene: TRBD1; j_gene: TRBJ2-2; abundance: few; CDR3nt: TGTGCCATCAGTCGAACAGGGGAAGACGCCGGGGAGCTGTTTTTT; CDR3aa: CAISRTGEDAGELFF
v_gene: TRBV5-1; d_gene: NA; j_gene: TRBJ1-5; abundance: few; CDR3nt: TGCGCCAGCAGCCCCGTGGGGGGTAGCAATCAGCCCCAGCATTTT; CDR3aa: CASSPVGGSNQPQHF
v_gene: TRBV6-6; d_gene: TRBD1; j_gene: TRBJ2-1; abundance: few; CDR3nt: TGTGCCAGCAGCCGGGACAGGGTTTATGAGCAGTTCTTC; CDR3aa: CASSRDRVYEQFF
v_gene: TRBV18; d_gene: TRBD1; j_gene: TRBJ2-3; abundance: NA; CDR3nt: TGTGCCAGCTCACCGTTGACACAACAGGGGGCACGTCGGAGAAACACAGATACGCAGTATTTT; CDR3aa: CASSPLTQQGARRRNTDTQYF
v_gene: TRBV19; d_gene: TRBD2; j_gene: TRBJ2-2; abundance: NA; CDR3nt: TGTGCCAGTAGTACGGCGGGGGTCGGGGAGCTGTTTTTT; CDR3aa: CASSTAGVGELFF
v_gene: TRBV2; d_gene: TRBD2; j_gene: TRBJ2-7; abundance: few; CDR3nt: TGTGCCAGCATTCTGACTAGCGGGAGGTACGAGCAGTACTTC; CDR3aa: CASILTSGRYEQYF
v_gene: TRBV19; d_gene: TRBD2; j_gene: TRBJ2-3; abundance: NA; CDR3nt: TGTGCCAGTAGTACCCAGCGGGAGTTGGCAGATACGCAGTATTTT; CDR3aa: CASSTQRELADTQYF
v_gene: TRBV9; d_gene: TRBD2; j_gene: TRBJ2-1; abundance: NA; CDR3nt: TGTGCCAGCAGCGTTTCCAAGACGGGAGGACAGTTCTTC; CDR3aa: CASSVSKTGGQFF
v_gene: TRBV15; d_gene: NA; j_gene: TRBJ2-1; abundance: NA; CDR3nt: TGTGCCACCAGCAGAGATCCGTCCCCCGGAATTAACAATGAGCAGTTCTTC; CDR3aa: CATSRDPSPGINNEQFF
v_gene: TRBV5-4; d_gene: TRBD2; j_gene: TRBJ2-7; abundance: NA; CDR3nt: TGTGCCAGCAGCGAGGGACTAGCGGGAGAGAAGTACTTC; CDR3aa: CASSEGLAGEKYF
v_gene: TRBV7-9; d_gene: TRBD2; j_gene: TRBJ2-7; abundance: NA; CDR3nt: TGTGCCAGCAGCTCGGGGGGGAGCGGCCCCTACGAGCAGTACTTC; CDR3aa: CASSSGGSGPYEQYF
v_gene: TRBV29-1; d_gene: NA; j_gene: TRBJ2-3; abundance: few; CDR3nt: TGCAGCGCCGCCCCGACCCACCGGGGCACAGATACGCAGTATTTT; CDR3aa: CSAAPTHRGTDTQYF
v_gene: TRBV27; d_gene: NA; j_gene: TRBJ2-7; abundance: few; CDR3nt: TGTGCCAGCAGGGGTCAGGGTCGGGCCTACGAGCAGTACTTC; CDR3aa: CASRGQGRAYEQYF
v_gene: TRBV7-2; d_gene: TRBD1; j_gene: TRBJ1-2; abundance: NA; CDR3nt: TGTGCCAGCAGTCCTCAGGGACAGGCCTATGGCTACACCTTC; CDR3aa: CASSPQGQAYGYTF
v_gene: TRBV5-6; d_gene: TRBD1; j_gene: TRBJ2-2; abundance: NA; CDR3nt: TGTGCCAGCAGCTTCGACAGGGGGACGAACACCGGGGAGCTGTTTTTT; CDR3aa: CASSFDRGTNTGELFF
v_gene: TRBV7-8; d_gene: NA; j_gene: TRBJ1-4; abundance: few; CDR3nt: TGTGCCAGCAGCAGAGGGGGTGTCAATGAAAAACTGTTTTTT; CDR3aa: CASSRGGVNEKLFF
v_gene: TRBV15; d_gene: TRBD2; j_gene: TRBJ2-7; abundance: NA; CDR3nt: TGTGCCAGCAGTTTGGCCGGGACTAGTAATTCCGAGCAGTACTTC; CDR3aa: CASSLAGTSNSEQYF
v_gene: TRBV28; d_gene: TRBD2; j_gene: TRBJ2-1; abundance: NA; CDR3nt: TGTGCCAGCAGTTTTCGGTTTTGGACTAGCGGGAGGGCACCAAGGGCGGATGAGCAGTTCTTC; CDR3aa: CASSFRFWTSGRAPRADEQFF
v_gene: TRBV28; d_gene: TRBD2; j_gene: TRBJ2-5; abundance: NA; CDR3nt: TGTGCCAGCACCCCGGGGGGACGCCAAGAGACCCAGTACTTC; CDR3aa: CASTPGGRQETQYF
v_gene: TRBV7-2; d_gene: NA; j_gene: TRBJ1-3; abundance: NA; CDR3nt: TGTGCCAGCAGCTTCATCAGCGGGGTGGGAGGAAACACCATATATTTT; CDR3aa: CASSFISGVGGNTIYF
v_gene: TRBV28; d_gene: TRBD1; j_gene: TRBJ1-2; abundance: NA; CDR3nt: TGTGCCAGCAGTTTGGGGGGACAGCCCATCTACACCTTC; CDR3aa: CASSLGGQPIYTF